Each of the 21 T cell receptor beta chains below was sequenced from the same sample in a study of T cells in Graves' hyperthyroidism and ophthalmopathy. RNA transcripts served as the template for amplifying TCR beta CDR3 regions. TCR CDR3 underwent first-round RT-PCR with the HTBI primer set. TCRdb reanalysed the multiplex PCR reads using MiXCR and keeps one entry per CDR3 protein. Of about 350,000 distinct CDR3 sequences in the sample, approximately 14% were seen once. The sample consisted of blood. The receptors were gathered from a woman aged 40 to 49 with Graves' ophthalmopathy.

In its sample, this clonotype was seen a few times. This chain joins TRBV20-1 and TRBJ1-2; possible D gene TRBD1, 5 bases. The CDR3 is made up of 17 amino acids. In germline, CDR1 is DFQATT, CDR2 SNEGSKA (reference sequence). V was pared by 0 bases and J by 0 bases, with 17 bases between. The CDR3 region is CSARDQSTGATNYGYTF. The CDR3 DNA is TGCAGTGCTAGAGATCAAAGTACAGGAGCTACTAACTATGGCTACACCTTC.

Many counts were recorded for this clonotype. The CDR3 DNA is TGTGCCAGCAGCCAAGATTGGGATAGGGATACGCAGTATTTT. Translating gives CASSQDWDRDTQYF. This chain links TRBV3-1 with TRBJ2-3; D not resolved. The CDR3 loop spans 14 amino acids. CDR1 LGHDT and CDR2 YNNKEL come from the germline V gene (reference sequence). Between the trimmed V and J ends, which lost 0 bases and 6 bases, there was a span of 10 bases.

This clonotype was detected many times. The V gene is TRBV20-1, the J gene TRBJ1-5, with D unclear. The V gene lost 6 bases and the J gene lost 6 bases, with 18 bases spanning the gap. CDR1 and CDR2 from the germline V gene are DFQATT and SNEGSKA (reference sequence). CDR3 length: 14 residues. The CDR3 bases are TGCAGTGCCACAGCCGGACGGTCCCCTCAGCCCCAGCATTTT. Residues: CSATAGRSPQPQHF.

The rearrangement joins TRBV18 to TRBJ2-5, with TRBD2 as a possible D gene (6 bases). There are 14 residues in the CDR3. The V gene lost 6 bases and the J gene lost 5 bases, with 16 bases spanning the gap. The germline V gene encodes CDR1 KGHSH and CDR2 LQKENI. This CDR3 reads CASSHTGEAETQYF. Written as DNA, the CDR3 is TGTGCCAGCTCTCATACGGGGGAGGCTGAGACCCAGTACTTC.

In this sample, this clonotype turned up many times. J is TRBJ2-5 and V is TRBV11-2; no reliable D call. V lost 1 base and J 5 bases, leaving 5 bases between the germline ends. Looked up from germline, CDR1 is SGHAT and CDR2 is FQNNGV. The CDR3 is 12 residues long. CDR3 protein: CASSLVSETQYF. As DNA, the CDR3 is TGTGCCAGCAGCTTAGTGTCGGAGACCCAGTACTTC.

A note on this clonotype: Being one base from a much bigger clone, this may be a read error. The rearrangement joins TRBV24-1 to TRBJ2-7; D is unresolved. CDR1 and CDR2 (germline): KGHDR, SFDVKD. This CDR3 contains 11 residues. Between the trimmed V and J ends, which lost 1 base and 6 bases, there was a span of 3 bases. This CDR3 is CATSDFSEQYF. In DNA, the CDR3 is TGTGCCACCAGTGATTTCTCCGAGCAGTACTTC.

This clonotype was seen only a few times. The chain couples TRBV27 to TRBJ2-5; D call uncertain. Germline assignment: CDR1 MNHEY and CDR2 SMNVEV (reference sequence). V lost 4 bases, J lost 2 bases, and 14 bases lay in between. This CDR3 has 15 residues. As DNA, the CDR3 is TGTGCCAGCAGTTCTTTTAGTGGAGCACAAGAGACCCAGTACTTC. This codes for CASSSFSGAQETQYF.

This clonotype was seen at least ten times. This chain connects TRBV2 to TRBJ2-5; D unresolved. This CDR3 is built from 13 residues. With 3 bases removed from V and 1 base from J, the gap between germline ends came to 6 bases. The V gene's germline CDR1 is SNHLY and CDR2 FYNNEI. Here the CDR3 reads CASSEGSQETQYF. The CDR3, as DNA: TGTGCCAGCAGTGAGGGCTCCCAAGAGACCCAGTACTTC.

This clonotype was picked up many times. The chain joins TRBV2 to TRBJ2-1; TRBD2 matches at 9 bases. Germline values: CDR1 SNHLY, CDR2 FYNNEI. CDR3 length: 13 amino acids. After removal of 7 bases from V and 8 bases from J, the junction contained 6 bases not matched to a gene. The DNA of the CDR3 is TGTGCCAGCACTGGCGGGAGGGGGGATGAGCAGTTCTTC. This translates into CASTGGRGDEQFF.

This clonotype was detected many times. The rearrangement uses TRBV18 and TRBJ1-2, with TRBD1 matching 7 bases. Per the germline V gene, CDR1 is KGHSH and CDR2 is LQKENI. J lost 5 bases, V lost 8 bases, and 5 bases had no gene match. This CDR3 is 12 amino acids long. CDR3 in DNA: TGTGCCAGCGCATCACAGGGGTATGGCTACACCTTC. This gives the protein CASASQGYGYTF.

The table lists this clonotype with many counts. This chain uses TRBV5-5 with TRBJ2-5; D possibly matches TRBD1 or TRBD2 (5 bases each). The CDR3 spans 17 residues. CDR1 is SGHKS, CDR2 YYEKEE, per germline (reference sequence). Trimming removed 1 base from V and 2 bases from J, with 18 bases in between. In DNA form, the CDR3 reads TGTGCCAGCAGCTTGTCGGGGCACGGGGCCCTACAAGAGACCCAGTACTTC. Protein product: CASSLSGHGALQETQYF.

In its sample, this clonotype was seen a few times. The chain has TRBV11-2 and TRBJ2-2, with 10 bases lining up with TRBD2. V dropped 0 bases and J dropped 4; count of bases not matched to a gene: 5. The CDR3 runs 17 residues. CDR1 SGHAT and CDR2 FQNNGV come from the germline V gene. As DNA, the CDR3 is TGTGCCAGCAGCTTAGATGAACGACTAGCGGGCACCGGGGAGCTGTTTTTT. This encodes CASSLDERLAGTGELFF.

At least ten counts were recorded for this clonotype. The chain employs TRBV10-2 and TRBJ2-7, with a tentative D call TRBD1 (5 bases). Germline lookup yields CDR1 WSHSY and CDR2 SAAADI. The V end lost 5 bases, the J end lost 6 bases, and 11 bases lay between the germline ends. There are 12 residues in the CDR3. This chain's CDR3 is CASSIGDGEQYF. The CDR3 DNA reads as TGCGCCAGCAGTATAGGGGATGGCGAGCAGTACTTC.

This clonotype occurred a few times. The chain links TRBV4-1 to TRBJ1-1; 7 bases fit TRBD1. This CDR3 region has 14 residues. The trim removed 2 bases at V and 1 base at J, leaving 1 base unmatched. Germline-derived CDR1 and CDR2 are MGHRA and YSYEKL. The CDR3 region is CASSQPGGNTEAFF. CDR3 DNA: TGCGCCAGCAGCCAACCAGGGGGGAACACTGAAGCTTTCTTT.

Worth noting for this clonotype: A much bigger clone sits one base away, suggesting this may be a read error. Without the conserved terminal phenylalanine or tryptophan, this CDR3 likely stems from a read error. The gene calls are TRBV29-1 and TRBJ2-5; the D is unclear. The V end lost 5 bases, the J end lost 1 base, and 8 bases lay between the germline ends. CDR3 length: 12 residues. CDR1 and CDR2 (germline): SQVTM, ANQGSEA. This CDR3 reads CSVSMSQETQYY. The CDR3 bases are TGCAGCGTTTCGATGTCCCAAGAGACCCAGTACTAC.

This clonotype was counted ten times or more. The chain links TRBV5-6 to TRBJ2-3; 10 bases map to TRBD1. CDR1 and CDR2 (germline): SGHDT, YYEEEE. The trim removed 5 bases at V and 2 bases at J, leaving 8 bases unmatched. The CDR3 sequence is 16 residues long. The CDR3: CASSRWGQGNTDTQYF. The CDR3 bases are TGTGCCAGCAGTCGCTGGGGACAGGGGAACACAGATACGCAGTATTTT. Looking up the rest from reference TRBV5-6 and TRBJ2-3 gives the full variable domain: DAGVTQSPTHLIKTRGQQVTLRCSPKSGHDTVSWYQQALGQGPQFIFQYYEEEERQRGNFPDRFSGHQFPNYSSELNVNALLLGDSALYLCASSRWGQGNTDTQYFGPGTRLTVL.

The rearrangement joins TRBV3-1 to TRBJ2-2; the match to TRBD1 covers 9 bases. CDR1 is LGHDT and CDR2 is YNNKEL in the germline V gene (reference sequence). The CDR3 is 16 residues long. V lost 2 bases and J lost 1; bases outside the gene matches: 2. The DNA for the CDR3 is TGTGCCAGCAGCCAACGGACAGGGGTGAACACCGGGGAGCTGTTTTTT. It is translated as CASSQRTGVNTGELFF.

The chain has TRBV5-6 and TRBJ1-6; no reliable D call. This CDR3 is 17 amino acids long. V dropped 0 bases and J dropped 7 bases, with 17 bases sitting between them. CDR1 is SGHDT, CDR2 YYEEEE, per germline. This CDR3 reads CASSLVGLDGRNSPLHF. The CDR3 nucleotides are TGTGCCAGCAGCTTGGTTGGTCTTGACGGTCGGAATTCACCCCTCCACTTT.

This clonotype occurred many times. The CDR3 DNA follows: TGTGCCAGCAGCTTAAGCGGGGTTAAACGGGAGACCCAGTACTTC. Translated: CASSLSGVKRETQYF. The rearrangement joins TRBV5-8 to TRBJ2-5; 7 bases agree with TRBD2. This CDR3 has 15 residues. Germline V gene data show CDR1 as SGHTS and CDR2 as YDEGEE. Trimming took 2 bases from V and 5 from J; bases not matched to a gene: 9.

There are many counts of this clonotype. This sequence joins TRBV20-1 and TRBJ2-3, with unresolved D. The germline V gene encodes CDR1 DFQATT and CDR2 SNEGSKA (reference sequence). The CDR3 spans 15 residues. The germline V and J ends were trimmed by 1 base and 0 bases, with 11 bases remaining between them. The DNA for the CDR3 is TGCAGTGCTAGAGCCATGGATGGTAGCACAGATACGCAGTATTTT. Protein sequence: CSARAMDGSTDTQYF.

Only a few counts were recorded for this clonotype. V is TRBV10-2 and J is TRBJ2-2, with TRBD2 identical over 9 bases. V was clipped by 0 bases and J by 7 bases; unmatched bases: 6. The germline gives CDR1 WSHSY, CDR2 SAAADI. The CDR3 totals 16 residues. DNA for the CDR3: TGCGCCAGCAGTGAGTCTCGCGGGGGGGGCCTCGGGGAGCTGTTTTTT. Its protein is CASSESRGGGLGELFF.